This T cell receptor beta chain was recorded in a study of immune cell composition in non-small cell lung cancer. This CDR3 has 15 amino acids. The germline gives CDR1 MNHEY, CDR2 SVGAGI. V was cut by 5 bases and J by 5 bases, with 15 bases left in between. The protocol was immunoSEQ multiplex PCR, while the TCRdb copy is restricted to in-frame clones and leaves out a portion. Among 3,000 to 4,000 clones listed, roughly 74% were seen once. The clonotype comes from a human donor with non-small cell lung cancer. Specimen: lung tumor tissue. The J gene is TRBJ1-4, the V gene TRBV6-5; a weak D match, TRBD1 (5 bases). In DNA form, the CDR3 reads TGTGCCAGCAGTACGTGGGGGGATATGAATGAAAAACTGTTTTTT. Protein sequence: CASSTWGDMNEKLFF.